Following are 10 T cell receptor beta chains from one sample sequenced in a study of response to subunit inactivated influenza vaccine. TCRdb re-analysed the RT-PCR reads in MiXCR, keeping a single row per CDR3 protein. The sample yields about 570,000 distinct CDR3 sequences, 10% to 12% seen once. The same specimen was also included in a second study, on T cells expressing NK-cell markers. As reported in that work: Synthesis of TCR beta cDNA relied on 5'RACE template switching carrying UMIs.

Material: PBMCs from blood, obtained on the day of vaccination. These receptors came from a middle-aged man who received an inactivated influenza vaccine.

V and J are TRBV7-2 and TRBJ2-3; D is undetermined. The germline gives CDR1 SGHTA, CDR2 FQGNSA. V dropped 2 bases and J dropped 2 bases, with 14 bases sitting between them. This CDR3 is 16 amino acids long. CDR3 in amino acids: CASSLSPVKHTDTQYF. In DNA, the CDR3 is TGTGCCAGCAGCTTAAGCCCGGTCAAGCACACAGATACGCAGTATTTT.

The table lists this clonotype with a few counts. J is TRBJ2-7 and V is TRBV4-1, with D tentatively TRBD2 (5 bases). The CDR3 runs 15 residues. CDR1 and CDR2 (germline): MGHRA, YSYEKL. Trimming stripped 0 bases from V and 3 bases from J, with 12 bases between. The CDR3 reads CASSQEWQRSYEQYF. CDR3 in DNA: TGCGCCAGCAGCCAAGAGTGGCAGCGGAGCTACGAGCAGTACTTC.

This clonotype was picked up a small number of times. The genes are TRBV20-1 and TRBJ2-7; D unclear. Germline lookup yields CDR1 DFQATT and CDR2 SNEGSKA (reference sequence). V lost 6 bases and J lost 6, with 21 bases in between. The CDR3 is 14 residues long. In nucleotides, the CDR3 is TGCAGTGCCAGGCAAGGGCCGGGTCCCCTCGAGCAGTACTTC. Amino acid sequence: CSARQGPGPLEQYF.

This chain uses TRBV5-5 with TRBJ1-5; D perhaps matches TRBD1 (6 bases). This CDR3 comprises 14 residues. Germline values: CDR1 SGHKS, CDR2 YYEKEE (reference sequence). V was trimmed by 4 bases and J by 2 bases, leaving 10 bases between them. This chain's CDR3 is CASSRGGGNQPQHF. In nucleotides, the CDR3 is TGTGCCAGCAGCCGAGGGGGAGGCAATCAGCCCCAGCATTTT.

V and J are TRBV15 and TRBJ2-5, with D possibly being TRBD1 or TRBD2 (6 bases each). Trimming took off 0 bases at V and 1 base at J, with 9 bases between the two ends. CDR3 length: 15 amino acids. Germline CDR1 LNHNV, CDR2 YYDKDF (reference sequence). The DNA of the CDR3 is TGTGCCACCAGCAGAGATGGGGGGCCCCAAGAGACCCAGTACTTC. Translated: CATSRDGGPQETQYF.

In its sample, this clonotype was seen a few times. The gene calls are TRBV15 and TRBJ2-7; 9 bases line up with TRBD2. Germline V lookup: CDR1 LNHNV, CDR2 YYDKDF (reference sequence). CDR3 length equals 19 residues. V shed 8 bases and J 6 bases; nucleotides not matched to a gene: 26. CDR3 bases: TGTGCCACCGACACGAGTTGGGTAAGCGGGAGGACACAGTTACCCGAGCAGTACTTC. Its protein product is CATDTSWVSGRTQLPEQYF. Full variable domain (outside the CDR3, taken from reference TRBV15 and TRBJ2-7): DAMVIQNPRYQVTQFGKPVTLSCSQTLNHNVMYWYQQKSSQAPKLLFHYYDKDFNNEADTPDNFQSRRPNTSFCFLDIRSPGLGDTAMYLCATDTSWVSGRTQLPEQYFGPGTRLTVT.

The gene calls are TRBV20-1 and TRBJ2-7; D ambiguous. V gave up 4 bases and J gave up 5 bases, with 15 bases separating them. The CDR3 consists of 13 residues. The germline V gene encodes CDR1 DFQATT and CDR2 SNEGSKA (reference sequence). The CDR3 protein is CSAIFGNSHEQYF. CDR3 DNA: TGCAGTGCTATTTTTGGGAATTCCCACGAGCAGTACTTC.

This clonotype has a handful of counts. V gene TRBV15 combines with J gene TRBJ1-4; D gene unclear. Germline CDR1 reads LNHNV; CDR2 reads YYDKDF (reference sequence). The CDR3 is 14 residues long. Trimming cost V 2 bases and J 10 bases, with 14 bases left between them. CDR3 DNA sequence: TGTGCCACCAGCAGACCCTCTCAAGTCGCAAAACTGTTTTTT. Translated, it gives CATSRPSQVAKLFF.

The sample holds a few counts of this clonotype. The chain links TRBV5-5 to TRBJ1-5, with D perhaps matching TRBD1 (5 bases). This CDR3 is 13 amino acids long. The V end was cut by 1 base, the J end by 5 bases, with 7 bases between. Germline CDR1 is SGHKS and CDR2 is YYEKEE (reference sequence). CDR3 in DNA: TGTGCCAGCAGCTTGTTAGGGGATCAGCCCCAGCATTTT. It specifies CASSLLGDQPQHF.

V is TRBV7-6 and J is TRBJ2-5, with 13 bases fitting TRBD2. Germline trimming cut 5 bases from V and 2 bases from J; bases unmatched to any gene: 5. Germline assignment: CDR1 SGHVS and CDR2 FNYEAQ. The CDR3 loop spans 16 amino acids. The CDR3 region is CASSQGLAGNQETQYF. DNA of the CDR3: TGTGCCAGCAGCCAGGGACTAGCGGGGAATCAAGAGACCCAGTACTTC.